The next 12 T cell receptor beta chains were all read from a single sample in a study of vaccination effects on CD4 cells after COVID-19. Assay used: immunoSEQ multiplex PCR; TCRdb lists only in-frame clones, some missing. The table records some 68,000 clones, 81% of them present only once. Before any sequencing was done, the ViraFEST assay used viral peptide pools to expand antigen-specific CD4+ T cells. At the end of roughly ten days of culture, CD4+ T cells were isolated. Each participant was given two doses of one vaccine (BNT162b2 or mRNA-1273). These receptors have no known antigen. Source: CD4+ T cells from PBMCs cultured with HCoV-229E spike peptides, taken after COVID-19 vaccination. These receptors were obtained from a human donor who received a COVID-19 vaccine.

This clone was recorded at least ten times. The gene calls are TRBV6-5 and TRBJ2-1, with TRBD2 matching over 8 bases. J lost 0 bases, V lost 6 bases, and 4 bases had no gene match. Germline V gene lookup returns CDR1 MNHEY and CDR2 SVGAGI. CDR3 size: 15 residues. CDR3 nucleotide sequence: TGTGCCAGCAGCCGCAGCGGGGGCTCCTACAATGAGCAGTTCTTC. It yields the protein CASSRSGGSYNEQFF.

The table lists this clone with a few counts. The rearrangement uses TRBV19 and TRBJ2-3, with TRBD2 matching 9 bases. The CDR3 is made up of 18 amino acids. J lost 0 bases, V lost 8 bases, and 15 bases had no gene match. Germline CDR1 is LNHDA and CDR2 is SQIVND (reference sequence). CDR3: CASRAGGYNPKSTDTQYF. CDR3 nucleotide sequence: TGTGCCAGTCGAGCGGGGGGATACAATCCGAAAAGCACAGATACGCAGTATTTT.

The chain combines TRBV27 with TRBJ2-2, with 8 bases identical to TRBD1. The CDR3 spans 15 residues. CDR1 and CDR2 from the germline V gene are MNHEY and SMNVEV (reference sequence). V trimming: 5 bases; J trimming: 3 bases; junction bases outside the gene matches: 5. The CDR3 sequence: CASSHRGSDTGELFF. CDR3 nucleotide sequence: TGTGCCAGCAGTCACAGGGGGTCGGACACCGGGGAGCTGTTTTTT.

The chain couples TRBV14 to TRBJ2-5; D not certain. Looked up from germline, CDR1 is SGHDN and CDR2 is FVKESK. CDR3 length: 15 residues. V gave up 0 bases and J gave up 4 bases, with 12 bases separating them. The DNA of the CDR3 is TGTGCCAGCAGCCAAGAGGCGATCCTGGTAGAGACCCAGTACTTC. Translation gives CASSQEAILVETQYF.

This chain joins TRBV6-6 and TRBJ1-6; 10 bases match TRBD1. The CDR3 sequence is 14 residues long. Germline V gene lookup returns CDR1 MNHNY and CDR2 SVGAGI (reference sequence). V was pared by 6 bases and J by 5 bases, with 1 base of the junction left unmatched. CDR3: CASRGTGDNSPLHF. The CDR3 bases are TGTGCCAGCAGGGGGACAGGGGATAATTCACCCCTCCACTTT.

This clone was detected once. The same CDR3 is also encoded by other DNA sequences in this sample. This chain connects TRBV18 to TRBJ2-3, with unresolved D. The germline V gene has CDR1 KGHSH and CDR2 LQKENI. This CDR3 spans 13 amino acids. The V end was cut by 0 bases, the J end by 3 bases, with 4 bases between. In DNA, the CDR3 is TGTGCCAGCTCACCACCGGTAACAGATACGCAGTATTTT. Its protein product is CASSPPVTDTQYF.

This sequence joins TRBV19 and TRBJ1-4, with 8 bases lining up with TRBD1. The CDR3 totals 14 residues. With 4 bases clipped from V and 8 bases from J, the junction kept 6 bases outside the gene matches. Germline V gene data show CDR1 as LNHDA and CDR2 as SQIVND (reference sequence). The CDR3 region has the DNA TGTGCCAGTAGTACGGACAGGGCAATGGAAAAACTGTTTTTT. Its translation: CASSTDRAMEKLFF. Supplemented by reference TRBV19 and TRBJ1-4, the full variable domain reads DGGITQSPKYLFRKEGQNVTLSCEQNLNHDAMYWYRQDPGQGLRLIYYSQIVNDFQKGDIAEGYSVSREKKESFPLTVTSAQKNPTAFYLCASSTDRAMEKLFFGSGTQLSVL.

This clone has a count of ten or more. The J gene is TRBJ2-1, the V gene TRBV2; 8 positions match TRBD2. Germline CDR1 reads SNHLY; CDR2 reads FYNNEI. V shed 1 base, J shed 4 bases, and the junction held 9 bases outside the gene matches. The length of the CDR3 is 17 residues. The CDR3 is CASSEGGGGGSYNEQFF. The DNA of the CDR3 is TGTGCCAGCAGTGAAGGTGGTGGCGGGGGGTCGTACAATGAGCAGTTCTTC.

The rearrangement links TRBV10-3 to TRBJ1-5; 7 bases align to TRBD1. The length of the CDR3 is 12 residues. V gave up 3 bases and J gave up 10 bases; unmatched junction bases: 3. Per the germline V gene, CDR1 is ENHRY and CDR2 is SYGVKD. CDR3 nucleotide sequence: TGTGCCATCAGTGAACAGGGGTCTCCCCAGCATTTT. Its translation: CAISEQGSPQHF.

V usage is TRBV2 and J usage is TRBJ1-2; D not resolved. The germline CDR1 and CDR2 sequences are SNHLY and FYNNEI. The CDR3 has 12 amino acids. Here the CDR3 reads CAVQDRSYGYTF. The CDR3 DNA reads as TGTGCGGTTCAAGACCGGAGCTATGGCTACACCTTC.

V and J are TRBV12-5 and TRBJ2-2; 7 bases are shared with TRBD1. V lost 6 bases, J lost 1 base, and 5 bases stayed unmatched. CDR1 LGHNT and CDR2 FRNRAP come from the germline V gene. CDR3 size: 15 residues. DNA for the CDR3: TGTGCTAGTGGCACGACAGGGATGAACACCGGGGAGCTGTTTTTT. Its protein is CASGTTGMNTGELFF.

The table lists this clone with a count of one. The rearrangement uses TRBV19 and TRBJ2-2, with D uncertain. Between the trimmed V and J ends, which lost 6 bases and 2 bases, there was a span of 4 bases. CDR3 size: 12 residues. From germline, CDR1 is LNHDA and CDR2 SQIVND (reference sequence). DNA for the CDR3: TGTGCCAGTAGCCCCAACACCGGGGAGCTGTTTTTT. Translating gives CASSPNTGELFF.